This T cell receptor (beta chain) derives from a study of T cell responses to AZD1222 COVID-19 vaccine. Some clones are missing from TCRdb's copy, which holds only in-frame ones; the method was immunoSEQ multiplex PCR. The profile shows fewer than 120,000 clones, around 90% of them singletons. Findings and limits, study-wide: The reported proportion of spike-specific TCRs targeting unmutated variant regions was nearly half.

This clone appeared a few times. Its antigen is still unknown. Germline V gene lookup returns CDR1 LNHDA and CDR2 SQIVND (reference sequence). This CDR3 is built from 16 residues. Trimming left V 0 bases short and J 0 bases short, with 9 bases between. The clonotype originates from an adult in good health. Sample: peripheral blood, taken on day 0 of AZD1222 vaccination. The chain carries TRBV19 and TRBJ2-1, with D possibly TRBD2 on 5 matching bases. This chain's CDR3 is CASSIDGISSYNEQFF. CDR3 bases: TGTGCCAGTAGTATAGACGGGATCAGCTCCTACAATGAGCAGTTCTTC.